These 25 T cell receptor beta chains share one sample of origin, sequenced in a study of regulatory T cells in long-lasting Graves disease. Sample time point: newly diagnosed GD, antithyroid drugs for less than 3 months. With RNA extracted from PBMCs as input, the TCR library was made. Library construction for TCR beta used iRepertoire HTBI primers and Arm-PCR of CDR3 regions. Via MiXCR, TCRdb re-called the multiplex PCR reads, giving one row per CDR3 protein. The sample yields a few hundred thousand distinct CDR3 sequences, approximately 12% seen once. These same data were also listed under a study on T cells in Graves' hyperthyroidism and ophthalmopathy.

The sequencing used peripheral blood mononuclear cells (PBMCs), collected at new diagnosis, from a patient treated with antithyroid drugs. The receptors come from a woman in her late teens or twenties with Graves disease.

This clonotype was found a few times. The chain carries TRBV7-2 and TRBJ2-1; TRBD2 matches at 14 bases. CDR1 is SGHTA and CDR2 is FQGNSA in the germline V gene. CDR3 length: 15 residues. With V trimmed by 5 bases and J by 8 bases, 5 bases remained unmatched. The CDR3, as DNA: TGTGCCAGCAGCCTTAGACTAGCGGGAGGGGATGAGCAGTTCTTC. Translating gives CASSLRLAGGDEQFF.

This clonotype was recorded many times. The chain combines TRBV28 with TRBJ2-5; 7 positions agree with TRBD2. V was clipped by 4 bases and J by 5 bases; unmatched bases: 16. CDR3 length equals 17 residues. Per germline, CDR1 MDHEN and CDR2 SYDVKM. The CDR3 spells CASSSSRLAVIVETQYF. Here the CDR3 DNA reads TGTGCCAGCAGTTCTTCCCGACTAGCCGTAATAGTGGAGACCCAGTACTTC. The full variable domain, rest sourced from reference TRBV28 and TRBJ2-5, is DVKVTQSSRYLVKRTGEKVFLECVQDMDHENMFWYRQDPGLGLRLIYFSYDVKMKEKGDIPEGYSVSREKKERFSLILESASTNQTSMYLCASSSSRLAVIVETQYFGPGTRLLVL.

To note about this clonotype: A much larger clone is a single base away; this may be a read error. This chain uses TRBV5-5 with TRBJ2-1; D is unresolved. The CDR3 totals 16 residues. With 4 bases removed from V and 10 bases from J, the gap between germline ends came to 24 bases. Germline V lookup: CDR1 SGHKS, CDR2 YYEKEE (reference sequence). As DNA, the CDR3 is TGTGCCAGCAGCCTCCCGTGGTCTTCGGGCTCCTACGAGCAGTTCTTC. Protein product: CASSLPWSSGSYEQFF.

This clonotype was seen repeatedly, ten times or more. The genes are TRBV28 and TRBJ1-2, with D perhaps matching TRBD1 (6 bases). Trimming removed 2 bases from V and 5 bases from J, with 21 bases in between. The CDR3 runs 17 residues. Germline CDR1 reads MDHEN; CDR2 reads SYDVKM. The CDR3 DNA is TGTGCCAGCAGTTTACATCACAGGGCCTACTCCTGGTATGGCTACACCTTC. As protein: CASSLHHRAYSWYGYTF.

Many counts were recorded for this clonotype. The chain carries TRBV11-2 and TRBJ2-1; D possibly corresponds to TRBD2 (6 bases). The CDR3 is 14 residues long. Germline-derived CDR1 and CDR2 are SGHAT and FQNNGV. Deletions cut 9 bases from V and 4 bases from J, with 16 bases between. The CDR3 nucleotides are TGTGCCAGTCTAGGCGGGATCATTTACAATGAGCAGTTCTTC. This gives the protein CASLGGIIYNEQFF.

This clonotype was seen a few times. V gene TRBV19 combines with J gene TRBJ2-2; D remains unclear. CDR3 length: 19 residues. The V gene's germline CDR1 is LNHDA and CDR2 SQIVND (reference sequence). The V end lost 7 bases, the J end lost 4 bases, and 28 bases lay between the germline ends. CDR3 bases: TGTGCCAGTACCAGTATAGTGGGGTTAGGGAAGAGGAGCACCGGGGAGCTGTTTTTT. Translation gives CASTSIVGLGKRSTGELFF.

The chain joins TRBV4-1 to TRBJ2-3; D tentatively fits TRBD1 or TRBD2 (7 bases each). V lost 3 bases to trimming and J lost 2 bases, with 24 bases between them. This CDR3 region has 19 residues. Germline V lookup: CDR1 MGHRA, CDR2 YSYEKL. CDR3 sequence (DNA): TGCGCCAGCAGCCATACCGTGCAGGGGGGGCCAACACTCACAGATACGCAGTATTTT. It yields the protein CASSHTVQGGPTLTDTQYF.

This clonotype has a count of ten or more. This rearrangement joins TRBV5-1 to TRBJ2-4, with D possibly being TRBD1 or TRBD2 (6 bases each). CDR3 length equals 14 residues. Per the germline V gene, CDR1 is SGHRS and CDR2 is YFSETQ. V was clipped by 2 bases and J by 3 bases, with 9 bases between them. CDR3 sequence: CASSLGGNKNIQYF. In DNA, the CDR3 is TGCGCCAGCAGCTTAGGGGGGAACAAAAACATTCAGTACTTC.

This clonotype occurred many times. The V gene is TRBV6-1, the J gene TRBJ1-1; 9 bases match TRBD1. Germline CDR1 MNHNS, CDR2 SASEGT. The V segment lost 7 bases and the J segment 10 bases; nucleotides outside the gene matches: 13. The CDR3 is 14 residues long. CDR3 protein: CASTITGTGMGAFF. The CDR3 DNA follows: TGTGCCAGCACGATAACCGGGACAGGGATGGGAGCTTTCTTT.

This clonotype was detected only a few times. The chain carries TRBV12-3 or TRBV12-4 and TRBJ2-3; D not resolved. The DNA end lines up better with TRBJ2-5; the J call may be wrong. This CDR3 has 15 residues. DNA of the CDR3: TGTGCCAGCTTCCAAGGCTTTGGCGGACCTAGGACCCAGTACTTC. It encodes CASFQGFGGPRTQYF.

The table lists this clonotype with a few counts. The chain recombines TRBV19 with TRBJ2-1, with 7 nucleotides matching TRBD2. The germline CDR1 and CDR2 sequences are LNHDA and SQIVND (reference sequence). With 1 base clipped from V and 8 bases from J, the junction kept 8 bases outside the gene matches. The CDR3 covers 15 residues. The DNA of the CDR3 is TGTGCCAGTAGTATAGGACTAGCTATTTTCGATGAGCAGTTCTTC. The encoded protein is CASSIGLAIFDEQFF.

Worth noting for this clonotype: This may stem from a read error, because a much larger clone lies one nucleotide away. The V call is TRBV29-1, the J call TRBJ2-5; 7 bases match TRBD2. The germline gives CDR1 SQVTM, CDR2 ANQGSEA. After removal of 4 bases from V and 5 bases from J, the junction contained 16 bases not matched to a gene. The CDR3 totals 16 residues. CDR3 loop: CSVVVGRTRSWETQYF. The CDR3 DNA reads TGCAGCGTTGTAGTAGGCCGGACTAGATCGTGGGAGACCCAGTACTTC. Combining the CDR3 with reference TRBV29-1 and TRBJ2-5 gives the whole variable domain SAVISQKPSRDICQRGTSLTIQCQVDSQVTMMFWYRQQPGQSLTLIATANQGSEATYESGFVIDKFPISRPNLTFSTLTVSNMSPEDSSIYLCSVVVGRTRSWETQYFGPGTRLLVL.

Only a few counts were recorded for this clonotype. The gene calls are TRBV20-1 and TRBJ1-5, with D perhaps matching TRBD1 (5 bases). Germline-derived CDR1 and CDR2 are DFQATT and SNEGSKA (reference sequence). Between the trimmed V and J ends, which lost 0 bases and 3 bases, there was a span of 12 bases. CDR3 length: 15 residues. CDR3 bases: TGCAGTGCTAGAGAGGTTGAGGGGTACAATCAGCCCCAGCATTTT. Translated, it gives CSAREVEGYNQPQHF.

The chain recombines TRBV7-2 with TRBJ2-7; D possibly corresponds to TRBD1 (6 bases). V dropped 5 bases and J dropped 2 bases, with 16 bases sitting between them. There are 15 residues in the CDR3. Germline V gene sequence: CDR1 SGHTA, CDR2 FQGNSA. This chain's CDR3 is CASSPGVMFTYEQYF. CDR3 nucleotides: TGTGCCAGCAGCCCAGGGGTAATGTTCACCTACGAGCAGTACTTC.

This clonotype was detected many times. The chain employs TRBV15 and TRBJ2-5; maybe TRBD2 (5 bases). The CDR3 loop spans 15 amino acids. Per germline, CDR1 LNHNV and CDR2 YYDKDF (reference sequence). V was cut by 1 base and J by 1 base, with 10 bases left in between. CDR3 region: CATSRVAGIQETQYF. The CDR3 DNA sequence: TGTGCCACCAGCAGAGTCGCGGGTATCCAAGAGACCCAGTACTTC. Variable domain in full (rest from reference TRBV15 and TRBJ2-5): DAMVIQNPRYQVTQFGKPVTLSCSQTLNHNVMYWYQQKSSQAPKLLFHYYDKDFNNEADTPDNFQSRRPNTSFCFLDIRSPGLGDTAMYLCATSRVAGIQETQYFGPGTRLLVL.

There are many counts of this clonotype. The V and J genes are TRBV12-3 or TRBV12-4 and TRBJ2-1, with 7 bases identical to TRBD2. This CDR3 comprises 15 residues. V gave up 1 base and J gave up 6 bases; unmatched junction bases: 6. For the CDR3, the DNA is TGTGCCAGCAGTTTAGGACTAGCAGGGACCAATGAGCAGTTCTTC. It specifies CASSLGLAGTNEQFF.

This clonotype was picked up many times. The chain uses TRBV7-2 and TRBJ2-2; no reliable D call. There are 12 residues in the CDR3. The V end lost 6 bases, the J end lost 5 bases, and 7 bases lay between the germline ends. CDR1 and CDR2 from the germline V gene are SGHTA and FQGNSA. CDR3 loop: CASRVTTGELFF. The DNA for the CDR3 is TGTGCCAGCAGAGTTACAACCGGGGAGCTGTTTTTT.

This clonotype was observed at least ten times. This chain connects TRBV12-3 or TRBV12-4 to TRBJ2-5; tentative D call: TRBD1 (6 bases). CDR3 size: 15 residues. With 2 bases removed from V and 2 bases from J, the gap between germline ends came to 12 bases. The CDR3 loop reads CASSLFLGQQETQYF. CDR3 DNA sequence: TGTGCCAGCAGTTTATTTCTTGGACAGCAAGAGACCCAGTACTTC.

In its sample, this clonotype was seen many times. The chain links TRBV5-4 to TRBJ2-1; D may correspond to TRBD1 or TRBD2 (5 bases each). The CDR3 length is 15 residues. Germline values: CDR1 SGHNT, CDR2 YYREEE (reference sequence). Trimming left V 4 bases short and J 4 bases short, with 15 bases between. DNA for the CDR3: TGTGCCAGCAGCACCGGGGCCCAGGTTTACAATGAGCAGTTCTTC. It translates to CASSTGAQVYNEQFF. Full variable domain (remainder filled in from reference TRBV5-4 and TRBJ2-1): ETGVTQSPTHLIKTRGQQVTLRCSSQSGHNTVSWYQQALGQGPQFIFQYYREEENGRGNFPPRFSGLQFPNYSSELNVNALELDDSALYLCASSTGAQVYNEQFFGPGTRLTVL.

Ten or more counts support this clonotype. The V gene is TRBV28, the J gene TRBJ2-5, with D possibly being TRBD1 (5 bases). Trimming shortened V by 0 bases and J by 5 bases, and 13 bases separated the two germline ends. CDR1 is MDHEN, CDR2 SYDVKM, per germline. CDR3 length: 15 residues. CDR3 nucleotides: TGTGCCAGCAGTTTATGGCGAAGGGGATGGGAGACCCAGTACTTC. Its protein is CASSLWRRGWETQYF.

In the case of this clonotype: The germline gene is not matched at one end of the junction; a read error may be the cause. The chain combines TRBV7-3 with TRBJ2-3; D is tentatively TRBD1 or TRBD2 (5 bases each). Germline V gene data show CDR1 as SGHTA and CDR2 as FQGTGA. This CDR3 comprises 16 residues. The chain's CDR3 is CASSPRSGGYTDTQYF. CDR3 nucleotide sequence: TGCGCCAGCAGCCCTCGTTCTGGGGGATACACAGATACGCAGTATTTT. The whole variable domain, filled in from reference TRBV7-3 and TRBJ2-3, reads GAGVSQTPSNKVTEKGKYVELRCDPISGHTALYWYRQSLGQGPEFLIYFQGTGAADDSGLPNDRFFAVRPEGSVSTLKIQRTERGDSAVYLCASSPRSGGYTDTQYFGPGTRLTVL.

This clonotype was picked up many times. The J gene is TRBJ1-4, the V gene TRBV5-1, with TRBD1 matching 8 bases. Germline V gene lookup returns CDR1 SGHRS and CDR2 YFSETQ. There are 18 residues in the CDR3. V was pared by 2 bases and J by 6 bases, with 15 bases of the junction left unmatched. CDR3 sequence reads: CASSFRTGSTFTHEKLFF. Here the CDR3 DNA reads TGCGCCAGCAGCTTTCGGACAGGGTCCACTTTCACCCATGAAAAACTGTTTTTT.

At least ten counts were recorded for this clonotype. The CDR3 DNA sequence: TGTGCCAGCAGATACGGGACCGAGGTCACCTTC. Residues: CASRYGTEVTF. The chain joins TRBV28 to TRBJ1-2, with TRBD1 as a possible D gene (5 bases). This CDR3 contains 11 residues. Trimming stripped 6 bases from V and 13 bases from J, with 15 bases between. From germline, CDR1 is MDHEN and CDR2 SYDVKM.

This CDR3 is CATSDWTSGSHNEQFF. The CDR3 nucleotides read TGTGCCACCAGTGATTGGACTAGCGGGAGTCACAATGAGCAGTTCTTC. The chain links TRBV24-1 to TRBJ2-1; 13 nucleotides align to TRBD2. The CDR3 is made up of 16 amino acids. J was trimmed by 5 bases and V by 2 bases; bases with no gene match: 2. Germline V gene sequence: CDR1 KGHDR, CDR2 SFDVKD.

This clonotype was detected many times. The chain has TRBV7-3 and TRBJ2-3; no clear D gene. CDR3 length: 12 amino acids. The germline gives CDR1 SGHTA, CDR2 FQGTGA. Trimming removed 5 bases at V and 2 bases at J, with 5 bases between. This CDR3 is CASSPSTDTQYF. CDR3 in DNA: TGTGCCAGCAGCCCCTCCACAGATACGCAGTATTTT.